This is a list of T cell receptor beta chains from one sample in a study of shared clonotypes between healthy human individuals. Using immunoSEQ multiplex PCR, the repertoire was profiled, and TCRdb retains in-frame clones only, with some absent. The data show around 1,900,000 clones, with just under 95% seen just once and about 1.7% held by the top ten. The specimen was naive CD8+ T cells from PBMCs. The receptors originated from a man aged 18 to 29 in good health. Some clones in this sample may be carry-over from other donors' samples. Each CDR3 is given with its conserved first and last residue. Fields, in order: J gene, clone size, V gene, D gene, CDR3 DNA, CDR3 protein. D genes are given only for firm matches. The listing skips clone size in some rows; elsewhere it reads once, few, many or a size class.

j_call: TRBJ2-1; clone_size: NA; v_call: TRBV28; d_call: NA; cdr3_nt: TGTGCCAGCAGTTCCGGGACGAACCCCTACAATGAGCAGTTCTTC; cdr3_aa: CASSSGTNPYNEQFF
j_call: TRBJ2-1; clone_size: once; v_call: TRBV19; d_call: TRBD1; cdr3_nt: TGTGCCAGTAGTGAAGGGGGCCCTAAGTTCTTC; cdr3_aa: CASSEGGPKFF
j_call: TRBJ2-1; clone_size: NA; v_call: TRBV11-3; d_call: TRBD1; cdr3_nt: TGTGCCAGCAGCTCCTCGGACAGGGTGGGGGTCAATGAGCAGTTCTTC; cdr3_aa: CASSSSDRVGVNEQFF
j_call: TRBJ2-3; clone_size: NA; v_call: TRBV9; d_call: NA; cdr3_nt: TGTGCCAGCAGCGTAGGTATCTGGGATGGCACAGATACGCAGTATTTT; cdr3_aa: CASSVGIWDGTDTQYF
j_call: TRBJ1-4; clone_size: NA; v_call: TRBV2; d_call: TRBD1; cdr3_nt: TGTGCCAGCAGTGAAGGGTCGACAGGGAGCGAAAAACTGTTTTTT; cdr3_aa: CASSEGSTGSEKLFF
j_call: TRBJ2-1; clone_size: NA; v_call: TRBV9; d_call: NA; cdr3_nt: TGTGCCAGCAGCGTAGGGGGTACGAGTGAGCAGTTCTTC; cdr3_aa: CASSVGGTSEQFF
j_call: TRBJ2-7; clone_size: NA; v_call: TRBV27; d_call: NA; cdr3_nt: TGTGCCAGCAGTTTATCACCATCCCACGAGCAGTACTTC; cdr3_aa: CASSLSPSHEQYF
j_call: TRBJ1-5; clone_size: once; v_call: TRBV6-5; d_call: NA; cdr3_nt: TGTGCCAGCAGGGAGACAGCTTATAGCAATCAGCCCCAGCATTTT; cdr3_aa: CASRETAYSNQPQHF
j_call: TRBJ1-2; clone_size: NA; v_call: TRBV9; d_call: TRBD1; cdr3_nt: TGTGCCAGCAGCGTAGGTCAGGGGGGCTATGGCTACACCTTC; cdr3_aa: CASSVGQGGYGYTF
j_call: TRBJ2-1; clone_size: NA; v_call: TRBV11-3; d_call: TRBD2; cdr3_nt: TGTGCCAGCAGCCCACGACTAGCGGTGGGGGGTGAGCAGTTCTTC; cdr3_aa: CASSPRLAVGGEQFF
j_call: TRBJ1-2; clone_size: NA; v_call: TRBV19; d_call: NA; cdr3_nt: TGTGCCAGTAGTACGCAGTGGGACTATGGCTACACCTTC; cdr3_aa: CASSTQWDYGYTF
j_call: TRBJ1-2; clone_size: NA; v_call: TRBV7-9; d_call: NA; cdr3_nt: TGTGCCAGCAGCTTAGCGCCCTTGGCTTCCGGGGGCTACACCTTC; cdr3_aa: CASSLAPLASGGYTF
j_call: TRBJ1-2; clone_size: NA; v_call: TRBV5-1; d_call: NA; cdr3_nt: TGCGCCAGCAGCTTACCCGTGGCGGGGGGCTATGGCTACACCTTC; cdr3_aa: CASSLPVAGGYGYTF
j_call: TRBJ2-4; clone_size: NA; v_call: TRBV30; d_call: TRBD1; cdr3_nt: TGTGCCTGGAGCGTCGGGACAGGGGGCGGTAAAAACATTCAGTACTTC; cdr3_aa: CAWSVGTGGGKNIQYF
j_call: TRBJ2-7; clone_size: once; v_call: TRBV7-9; d_call: TRBD2; cdr3_nt: TGTGCCAGCAGCTTTGGACTAGCGAACTACGAGCAGTACTTC; cdr3_aa: CASSFGLANYEQYF
j_call: TRBJ2-7; clone_size: NA; v_call: TRBV5-6; d_call: TRBD1; cdr3_nt: TGTGCCAGCAGCCGGACAGGCTACGAGCAGTACTTC; cdr3_aa: CASSRTGYEQYF
j_call: TRBJ2-7; clone_size: NA; v_call: TRBV10-3; d_call: TRBD1; cdr3_nt: TGTGCCATCAGTGAGGGACAGGTACAGTACTTC; cdr3_aa: CAISEGQVQYF
j_call: TRBJ2-2; clone_size: NA; v_call: TRBV28; d_call: NA; cdr3_nt: TGTGCCAGCAGGTGGGGCACGAACACCGGGGAGCTGTTTTTT; cdr3_aa: CASRWGTNTGELFF
j_call: TRBJ2-1; clone_size: NA; v_call: TRBV4-3; d_call: TRBD2; cdr3_nt: TGCGCCAGCAGCCAAGATCGGGGGGGCTCCTACAATGAGCAGTTCTTC; cdr3_aa: CASSQDRGGSYNEQFF
j_call: TRBJ2-1; clone_size: NA; v_call: TRBV27; d_call: TRBD2; cdr3_nt: TGTGCCAGCAGTTTACTCCTTAGCGGGGTCTACAATGAGCAGTTCTTC; cdr3_aa: CASSLLLSGVYNEQFF
j_call: TRBJ2-2; clone_size: NA; v_call: TRBV5-1; d_call: NA; cdr3_nt: TGCGCCAGCAGCCCCTTTGCGGTGGGGGCGAACACCGGGGAGCTGTTTTTT; cdr3_aa: CASSPFAVGANTGELFF
j_call: TRBJ2-7; clone_size: few; v_call: TRBV28; d_call: NA; cdr3_nt: TGTGCCAGCAGTTCACCCGCCTACGAGCAGTACTTC; cdr3_aa: CASSSPAYEQYF
j_call: TRBJ2-7; clone_size: NA; v_call: TRBV15; d_call: NA; cdr3_nt: TGTGCCACCAGCAGCAGAGGGTCCTACGAGCAGTACTTC; cdr3_aa: CATSSRGSYEQYF
j_call: TRBJ1-5; clone_size: NA; v_call: TRBV7-8; d_call: NA; cdr3_nt: TGTGCCAGCAGCCTGGAGGGGGGCCTGGTGGGGCATCAGCCCCAGCATTTT; cdr3_aa: CASSLEGGLVGHQPQHF
j_call: TRBJ2-2; clone_size: NA; v_call: TRBV7-8; d_call: NA; cdr3_nt: TGTGCCAGCAGCTTAGCTGTCGTGCCAGGCTCCGGGGAGCTGTTTTTT; cdr3_aa: CASSLAVVPGSGELFF
j_call: TRBJ2-5; clone_size: NA; v_call: TRBV9; d_call: TRBD1; cdr3_nt: TGTGCCAGCAGCGGACCGGGACAGATGACGGAGACCCAGTACTTC; cdr3_aa: CASSGPGQMTETQYF
j_call: TRBJ2-7; clone_size: NA; v_call: TRBV5-1; d_call: NA; cdr3_nt: TGCGCCAGCAGCTTGGAGGCTCAGGGGACTTGGGAGCAGTACTTC; cdr3_aa: CASSLEAQGTWEQYF
j_call: TRBJ1-2; clone_size: NA; v_call: TRBV27; d_call: NA; cdr3_nt: TGTGCCAGCAGTTTAGGGAGGACCTATGGCTACACCTTC; cdr3_aa: CASSLGRTYGYTF
j_call: TRBJ1-1; clone_size: few; v_call: TRBV6-5; d_call: NA; cdr3_nt: TGTGCCAGCAGTTACCTGGGGGGTCGAACTGAAGCTTTCTTT; cdr3_aa: CASSYLGGRTEAFF
j_call: TRBJ2-3; clone_size: NA; v_call: TRBV9; d_call: TRBD1; cdr3_nt: TGTGCCAGCAGCGCGGGGGGACAGGGGGCCTCTGATACGCAGTATTTT; cdr3_aa: CASSAGGQGASDTQYF
j_call: TRBJ1-5; clone_size: NA; v_call: TRBV7-8; d_call: NA; cdr3_nt: TGTGCCAGCAGCCCCTACATGGAGCCCCAGCATTTT; cdr3_aa: CASSPYMEPQHF
j_call: TRBJ1-2; clone_size: NA; v_call: TRBV19; d_call: TRBD1; cdr3_nt: TGTGCCACACAGGGGGCCTTTGGCTACACCTTC; cdr3_aa: CATQGAFGYTF
j_call: TRBJ2-2; clone_size: NA; v_call: TRBV19; d_call: TRBD2; cdr3_nt: TGTGCCAGTAGCTATCGTACTAGCGGGAACACCGGGGAGCTGTTTTTT; cdr3_aa: CASSYRTSGNTGELFF
j_call: TRBJ1-1; clone_size: NA; v_call: TRBV6-5; d_call: NA; cdr3_nt: TGTGCCAGCAGTAGGACAGCGATCCCGAACACTGAAGCTTTCTTT; cdr3_aa: CASSRTAIPNTEAFF
j_call: TRBJ2-1; clone_size: NA; v_call: TRBV6-1; d_call: NA; cdr3_nt: TGTGCCAGCAGTGCCGAAGTTTGGGCCCCGAGCTCCTACAATGAGCAGTTCTTC; cdr3_aa: CASSAEVWAPSSYNEQFF
j_call: TRBJ2-3; clone_size: NA; v_call: TRBV10-1; d_call: NA; cdr3_nt: TGCGCCAGCAGCCCGACTCTATGGGACACAGATACGCAGTATTTT; cdr3_aa: CASSPTLWDTDTQYF
j_call: TRBJ2-5; clone_size: NA; v_call: TRBV28; d_call: NA; cdr3_nt: TGTGCCAGCAGTTTTACCCCGATGAGGGGGGAGACCCAGTACTTC; cdr3_aa: CASSFTPMRGETQYF
j_call: TRBJ1-1; clone_size: NA; v_call: TRBV30; d_call: NA; cdr3_nt: TGTGCCTGGAGTGTTGGTACTGAAGCTTTCTTT; cdr3_aa: CAWSVGTEAFF
j_call: TRBJ2-2; clone_size: NA; v_call: TRBV5-1; d_call: NA; cdr3_nt: TGCGCCAGCACCCGGGACTCCAAGGATGGGGAGCTGTTTTTT; cdr3_aa: CASTRDSKDGELFF
j_call: TRBJ1-2; clone_size: few; v_call: TRBV15; d_call: NA; cdr3_nt: TGTGCCACCAGCAGAGATAGAACAGGGTGGGGCTACACCTTC; cdr3_aa: CATSRDRTGWGYTF
j_call: TRBJ2-7; clone_size: NA; v_call: TRBV5-4; d_call: NA; cdr3_nt: TGTGCCAGCAGCTTGGAGGGCGCAGACTACGAGCAGTACTTC; cdr3_aa: CASSLEGADYEQYF
j_call: TRBJ2-1; clone_size: NA; v_call: TRBV11-2; d_call: NA; cdr3_nt: TGTGCCAGCAGCTTATTGTCGAGCAGGATCAATGAGCAGTTCTTC; cdr3_aa: CASSLLSSRINEQFF